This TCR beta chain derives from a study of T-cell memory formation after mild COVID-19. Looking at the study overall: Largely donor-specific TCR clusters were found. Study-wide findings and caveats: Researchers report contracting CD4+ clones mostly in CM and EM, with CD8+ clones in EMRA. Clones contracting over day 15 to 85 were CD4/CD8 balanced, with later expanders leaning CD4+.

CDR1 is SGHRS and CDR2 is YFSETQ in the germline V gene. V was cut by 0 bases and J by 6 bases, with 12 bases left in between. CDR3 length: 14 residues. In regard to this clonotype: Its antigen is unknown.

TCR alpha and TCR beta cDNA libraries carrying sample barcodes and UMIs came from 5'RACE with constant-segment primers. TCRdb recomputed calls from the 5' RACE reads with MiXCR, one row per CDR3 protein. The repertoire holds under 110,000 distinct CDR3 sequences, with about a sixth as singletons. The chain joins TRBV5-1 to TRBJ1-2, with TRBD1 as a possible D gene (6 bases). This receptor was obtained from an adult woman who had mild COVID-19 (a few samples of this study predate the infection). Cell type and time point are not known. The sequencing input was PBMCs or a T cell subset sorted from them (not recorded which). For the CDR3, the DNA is TGCGCCAGCAGCTTGGAGAGGGGGGCCCATGGCTACACCTTC. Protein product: CASSLERGAHGYTF.